Described below is a single TCR beta chain sequence and its context. This clonotype was observed many times. Its antigen target is currently unknown. Within one base of it there is no much larger clone, and no base qualities were kept. Unsorted PBMC libraries were generated from 2 million PBMCs stored in RNAlater at -80 °C until RNA extraction. Peripheral blood was subjected to Ficoll-Hypaque density gradient centrifugation to isolate PBMCs, which were then cryopreserved in liquid nitrogen. This specimen belongs to a study of neurological immune-mediated disorders (dated by TCRdb to between 2018 and 2020). Regarding the complete study: Peripheral blood TCR-beta repertoires from HTLV-I-associated myelopathy (HAM/TSP) patients, multiple sclerosis patients and healthy controls were compared by UMI-based sequencing. Longitudinal samples, technical triplicates and paired sorted CD4+ and CD8+ T-cell subsets, alongside PBMC samples, were included among the roughly 98 TCR-beta libraries. Of the 68 subjects in the cohort, around 14 were HAM/TSP patients, some 35 were multiple sclerosis patients, and some 20 were healthy controls.

cDNA was synthesized by template-switch 5'RACE using a primer carrying a 10-nucleotide random unique molecular identifier by which each TCR transcript was tagged. Over 160 million TCR-beta sequences, covering 15-18 subjects, were produced in each sequencing run. The RNeasy kit was used to extract total RNA. Using the KAPA Real-time Library Amplification kit, TCR-beta VDJ regions were amplified with primers for the TCR constant region and the 5'RACE anchor. A first PCR added sample indexes and Illumina adaptors, and a second PCR then raised library yield. The roughly 650 bp TCR product was size-selected on a 2% E-gel SizeSelection system after Ampure bead purification. Before pooling, libraries had their quality checked on a Bioanalyzer, their concentration measured with Qubit, and their quantity determined with the Kapa Library Quantification kit. An Illumina HiSeq 2500 sequenced the libraries paired-end 2 x 150 bp. To increase sequence diversity, about 23-32% phiX was spiked into each library pool. In the original analysis: The UMI-based MiGEC pipeline processed quality-filtered reads and removed over 90% of raw TCR sequences during error correction. VDJ genes were aligned to IMGT germline references, and each clonotype was defined by a unique CDR3 amino acid sequence together with V-J genes. Clonal expansion, Shannon diversity and CDR3 relatedness were evaluated with VDJtools (CalcPairwiseDistances, ClusterSamples), while phylogenetic trees were built in CLCbio workbench. Expanded clones were defined as having at least 8 unique UMIs, based on coefficient-of-variation modelling across technical triplicates. TCRdb reworked the public reads: Q25 trimming with fastp, MiXCR clone assembly, productive beta chains retained. Rows are unified per CDR3 protein, each entry keeping the most common DNA and genes. TCRdb assigned the V and J calls; the authors' analysis was not used. This sample is represented by 48,000 or so distinct CDR3 sequences; under 13% of them were singletons. 21% of the sample comes from the top ten.

Study-wide findings and limitations: Expanded clones from different subjects shared no identical CDR3 amino acid sequences, which suggests that TCR-beta repertoires were private in all groups. TCR clonal expansion was highest in HAM/TSP patients and lowest in MS patients, with MS patients falling below even healthy controls.

CDR1 and CDR2, looked up from the germline V gene, are SGHTA and FQGNSA. V sheds 5 bases and J sheds 5 bases, leaving 11 bases between their ends. The CDR3, cysteine through phenylalanine, is 13 amino acids long. CDR3 DNA only is kept here, 39 bases in frame from base 1. The TCR comes from a woman between 40 and 50 years old with HTLV-1-associated myelopathy (HAM/TSP). The receptor chain draws on TRBV7-2 and TRBJ2-3; TRBD1 is perhaps the D gene, given 5 matching bases. The source material was PBMCs. The CDR3 corresponds to CASSQPGLDTQYF. The DNA reads TGTGCCAGCAGCCAACCAGGGTTAGATACGCAGTATTTT.